The 13 T cell receptor beta chains below all came from one sample that was sequenced in a study of lymphopenia after photon versus proton radiotherapy. TCRdb keeps only in-frame clones here, not all; method: immunoSEQ multiplex PCR. The sample holds approximately 70,000 clones, 87% seen once. The material sequenced was peripheral blood, taken from a patient treated with proton-based radiotherapy. These receptors were obtained from an elderly man with esophageal cancer.

This chain uses TRBV29-1 with TRBJ1-2, with 10 bases lining up with TRBD1. The germline V gene encodes CDR1 SQVTM and CDR2 ANQGSEA. There are 12 residues in the CDR3. Trimming took 6 bases from V and 13 from J; bases not matched to a gene: 11. The CDR3 DNA reads TGCAGCGTCGACCCGGGACAGGGGTTTCGCACCTTC. Encoded protein: CSVDPGQGFRTF.

The chain recombines TRBV5-1 with TRBJ2-3; no clear D. The CDR3 is 13 amino acids. Germline CDR1 reads SGHRS; CDR2 reads YFSETQ. Trimming cost V 3 bases and J 1 base, with 6 bases left between them. CDR3 nucleotides: TGCGCCAGCAGCTGGGTAGGCACAGATACGCAGTATTTT. Translating it yields CASSWVGTDTQYF. The whole variable domain, filled in from reference TRBV5-1 and TRBJ2-3, reads KAGVTQTPRYLIKTRGQQVTLSCSPISGHRSVSWYQQTPGQGLQFLFEYFSETQRNKGNFPGRFSGRQFSNSRSEMNVSTLELGDSALYLCASSWVGTDTQYFGPGTRLTVL.

A single count supports this clone. The CDR3 DNA reads as TGTGCCAGCAGGTCGCGCGGTAGCGGGATGGTTGCAGATACGCAGTATTTT. Protein sequence: CASRSRGSGMVADTQYF. V is TRBV7-9 and J is TRBJ2-3; 8 positions agree with TRBD2. Germline-derived CDR1 and CDR2 are SEHNR and FQNEAQ (reference sequence). The ends lost 6 bases at V and 4 bases at J; junction bases unmatched: 15. There are 17 residues in the CDR3.

The J gene is TRBJ2-7, the V gene TRBV7-2; 7 positions match TRBD2. The CDR3 runs to 15 residues. Looked up from germline, CDR1 is SGHTA and CDR2 is FQGNSA. The V gene end was trimmed by 3 bases and the J gene end by 0 bases; junction bases not matched to a gene: 5. The CDR3 spells CASSLGGESSYEQYF. CDR3 DNA sequence: TGTGCCAGCAGCTTGGGAGGGGAGAGCTCCTACGAGCAGTACTTC.

The chain combines TRBV7-3 with TRBJ2-2; tentatively, D is TRBD2 (5 bases). Germline V lookup: CDR1 SGHTA, CDR2 FQGTGA. The CDR3 loop spans 17 amino acids. V shed 2 bases and J shed 3 bases, with 16 bases lying between them. The CDR3 nucleotides are TGTGCCAGCAGCTTATTCCCCACTAGTGCCTACACCGGGGAGCTGTTTTTT. This encodes CASSLFPTSAYTGELFF.

The chain is built from TRBV5-1 and TRBJ1-2, with D uncertain. The germline gives CDR1 SGHRS, CDR2 YFSETQ. The CDR3 runs to 15 residues. V lost 0 bases and J lost 8, with 17 bases in between. The CDR3 coding sequence is TGCGCCAGCAGCTTGGGTCTTGGGCCGCCTATCGGCTACACCTTC. Protein sequence: CASSLGLGPPIGYTF.

CDR3 coding DNA: TGTGCCAGCAGCGTAACGTTCGGGCCGACCTACGAGCAGTACTTC. It is translated as CASSVTFGPTYEQYF. This chain joins TRBV9 and TRBJ2-7; D is unclear. Germline-derived CDR1 and CDR2 are SGDLS and YYNGEE. V was trimmed by 1 base and J by 2 bases, leaving 13 bases between them. This CDR3 region has 15 residues.

This clone came up once. The V and J genes are TRBV29-1 and TRBJ1-1; the match to TRBD1 covers 7 bases. Per the germline V gene, CDR1 is SQVTM and CDR2 is ANQGSEA. V was pared by 0 bases and J by 10 bases, with 5 bases of the junction left unmatched. The CDR3 has 12 residues. CDR3 DNA sequence: TGCAGCGTTGAAGATGGGACAGACGGAGCTTTCTTT. Amino acids: CSVEDGTDGAFF.

This chain uses TRBV4-1 with TRBJ2-2; TRBD2 matches at 7 bases. Trimming cost V 4 bases and J 0 bases; bases outside gene matches: 8. CDR1 and CDR2 (germline): MGHRA, YSYEKL. This CDR3 has 17 amino acids. The CDR3 coding sequence is TGCGCCAGCAGCCCCTACCTAGCGGAATCGAACACCGGGGAGCTGTTTTTT. Amino acids: CASSPYLAESNTGELFF.

This clone is a singleton in its sample. The chain is built from TRBV5-1 and TRBJ2-7, with a weak D call TRBD2 (6 bases). Germline CDR1 SGHRS, CDR2 YFSETQ. CDR3 length: 18 residues. Trimming cost V 4 bases and J 4 bases, with 27 bases left between them. CDR3 nucleotides: TGCGCCAGCAGCCGCCCCCTGGAGACCAGGCGGGACCCTTACGAGCAGTACTTC. This codes for CASSRPLETRRDPYEQYF.

J is TRBJ1-2 and V is TRBV27; 8 bases map to TRBD1. Trimming cost V 5 bases and J 8 bases; bases outside gene matches: 7. In germline, CDR1 is MNHEY, CDR2 SMNVEV (reference sequence). This CDR3 has 13 amino acids. DNA of the CDR3: TGTGCCAGCAGTCCCCAGACAGGGGTAGGCTACACCTTC. Protein: CASSPQTGVGYTF.

This clone was picked up one time. The genes are TRBV11-3 and TRBJ2-2, with 10 bases fitting TRBD1. In germline, CDR1 is SGHNT, CDR2 YENEEA. The J segment lost 5 bases and the V segment lost 5 bases, leaving 5 bases of the junction unmatched. The CDR3 runs to 15 residues. This chain's CDR3 is CASSPGQGWTGELFF. In DNA, the CDR3 is TGTGCCAGCAGCCCGGGACAGGGGTGGACCGGGGAGCTGTTTTTT.

This clone was picked up one time. This rearrangement joins TRBV10-1 to TRBJ2-5, with 8 bases that match TRBD2. Looked up from germline, CDR1 is WNHNN and CDR2 is SYGVQD (reference sequence). The J segment lost 1 base and the V segment lost 8 bases, leaving 9 bases of the junction unmatched. The CDR3 is 15 residues long. The CDR3 bases are TGCGCCAGCCCGACTCGACTAGCGTGCCAAGAGACCCAGTACTTC. It specifies CASPTRLACQETQYF.